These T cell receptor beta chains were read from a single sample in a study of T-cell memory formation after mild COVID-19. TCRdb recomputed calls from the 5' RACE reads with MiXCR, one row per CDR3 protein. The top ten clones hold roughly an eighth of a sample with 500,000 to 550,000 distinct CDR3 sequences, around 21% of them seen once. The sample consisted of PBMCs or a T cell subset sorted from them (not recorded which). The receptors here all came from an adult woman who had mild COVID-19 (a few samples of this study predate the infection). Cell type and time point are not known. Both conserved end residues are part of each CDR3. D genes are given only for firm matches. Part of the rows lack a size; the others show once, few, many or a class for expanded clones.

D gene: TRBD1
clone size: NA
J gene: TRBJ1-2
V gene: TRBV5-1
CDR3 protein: CASSPRTGEGYTF
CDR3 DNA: TGCGCCAGCAGCCCTCGGACAGGGGAGGGCTACACCTTC

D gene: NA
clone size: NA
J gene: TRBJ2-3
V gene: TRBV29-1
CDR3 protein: CSVEDVLWEGLPSTDTQYF
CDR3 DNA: TGCAGCGTTGAAGATGTCCTGTGGGAAGGACTTCCTAGCACAGATACGCAGTATTTT

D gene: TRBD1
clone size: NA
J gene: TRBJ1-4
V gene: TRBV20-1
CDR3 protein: CSARQGTEKLFF
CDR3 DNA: TGCAGTGCTCGACAGGGGACCGAAAAACTGTTTTTT

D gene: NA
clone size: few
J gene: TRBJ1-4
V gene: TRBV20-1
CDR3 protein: CSASLQTGTTNEKLFF
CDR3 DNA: TGCAGTGCTAGCTTACAAACCGGGACCACTAATGAAAAACTGTTTTTT

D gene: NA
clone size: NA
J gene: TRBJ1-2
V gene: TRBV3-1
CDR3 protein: CASSQEILRGEKNDGYTF
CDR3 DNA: TGTGCCAGCAGCCAAGAAATTTTGAGGGGGGAAAAGAACGATGGCTACACCTTC

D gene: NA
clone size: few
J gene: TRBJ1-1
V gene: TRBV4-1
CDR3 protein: CASSRGSGNTEAFF
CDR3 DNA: TGCGCCAGCAGCCGGGGGTCCGGGAACACTGAAGCTTTCTTT

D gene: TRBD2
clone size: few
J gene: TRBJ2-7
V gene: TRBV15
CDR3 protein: CATRTSGSYEQYF
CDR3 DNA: TGTGCCACCCGGACTAGCGGATCCTACGAGCAGTACTTC

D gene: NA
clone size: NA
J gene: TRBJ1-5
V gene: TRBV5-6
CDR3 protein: CASSPGGVNQPQHF
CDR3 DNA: TGTGCCAGCAGCCCGGGGGGAGTCAATCAGCCCCAGCATTTT

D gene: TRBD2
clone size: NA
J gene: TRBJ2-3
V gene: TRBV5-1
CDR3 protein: CASSPTLTSASTDTQYF
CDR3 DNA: TGCGCCAGCAGCCCTACTTTGACTAGCGCTAGCACAGATACGCAGTATTTT

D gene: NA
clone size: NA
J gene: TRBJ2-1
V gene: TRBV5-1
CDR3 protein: CASSLEPTAYNEQFF
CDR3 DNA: TGCGCCAGCAGCTTGGAGCCCACGGCCTACAATGAGCAGTTCTTC

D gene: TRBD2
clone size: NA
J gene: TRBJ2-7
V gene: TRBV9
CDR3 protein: CASSVGLAGNFYEQYF
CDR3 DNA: TGTGCCAGCAGCGTGGGACTAGCGGGGAACTTCTACGAGCAGTACTTC

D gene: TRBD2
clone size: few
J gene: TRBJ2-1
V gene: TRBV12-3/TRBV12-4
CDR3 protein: CASSFASGRSEQFF
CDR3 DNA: TGTGCCAGCAGTTTCGCTAGCGGGAGGTCCGAGCAGTTCTTC

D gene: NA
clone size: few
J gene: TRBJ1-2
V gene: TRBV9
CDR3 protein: CASSVEAVSYGYTF
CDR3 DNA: TGTGCCAGCAGCGTAGAGGCGGTTAGTTATGGCTACACCTTC

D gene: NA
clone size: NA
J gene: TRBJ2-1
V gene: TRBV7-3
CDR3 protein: CASSWDGSSYNEQFF
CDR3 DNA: TGTGCCAGCAGTTGGGACGGCAGCTCCTACAATGAGCAGTTCTTC

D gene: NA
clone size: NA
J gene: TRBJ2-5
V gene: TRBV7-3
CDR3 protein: CASSLSGLGQETQYF
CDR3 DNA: TGTGCCAGCAGCTTATCAGGGTTAGGGCAAGAGACCCAGTACTTC

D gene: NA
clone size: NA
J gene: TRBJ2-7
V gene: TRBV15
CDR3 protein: CATSRGGTAYEQYF
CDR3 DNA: TGTGCCACCAGCCGGGGCGGGACCGCCTACGAGCAGTACTTC

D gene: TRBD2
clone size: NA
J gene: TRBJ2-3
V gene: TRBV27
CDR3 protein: CASSFRTSGSIHTQYF
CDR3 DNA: TGTGCCAGCAGTTTCCGGACTAGCGGGAGTATCCATACGCAGTATTTT

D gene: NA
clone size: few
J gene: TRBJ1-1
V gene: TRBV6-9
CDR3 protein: CASSLGVRPWTEAFF
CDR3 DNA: TGTGCCAGCAGTTTAGGGGTCCGCCCCTGGACTGAAGCTTTCTTT

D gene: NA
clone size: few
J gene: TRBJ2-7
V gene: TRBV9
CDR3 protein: CASSADGGGYYEQYF
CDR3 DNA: TGTGCCAGCAGCGCAGACGGGGGAGGCTATTACGAGCAGTACTTC

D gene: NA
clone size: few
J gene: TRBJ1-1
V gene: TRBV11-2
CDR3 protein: CASSLGILGVDTEAFF
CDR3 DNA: TGTGCCAGCAGCTTAGGAATTTTGGGGGTCGACACTGAAGCTTTCTTT

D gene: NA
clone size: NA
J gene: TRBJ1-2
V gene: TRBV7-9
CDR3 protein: CASSIRGAVNYGYTF
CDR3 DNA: TGTGCCAGCAGCATACGGGGGGCAGTGAACTATGGCTACACCTTC

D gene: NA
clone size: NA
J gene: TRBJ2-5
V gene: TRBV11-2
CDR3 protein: CASSIPTGPQYF
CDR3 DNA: TGTGCCAGCAGCATTCCCACAGGGCCCCAGTACTTC

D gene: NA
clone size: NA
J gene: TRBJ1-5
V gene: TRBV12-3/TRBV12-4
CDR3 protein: CASSLLGDNQPQHF
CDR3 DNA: TGTGCCAGCAGTTTACTGGGGGACAATCAGCCCCAGCATTTT

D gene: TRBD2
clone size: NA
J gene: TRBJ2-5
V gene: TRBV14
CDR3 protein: CASSQFRVAGEETQYF
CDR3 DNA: TGTGCCAGCAGCCAATTCAGAGTAGCGGGAGAAGAGACCCAGTACTTC

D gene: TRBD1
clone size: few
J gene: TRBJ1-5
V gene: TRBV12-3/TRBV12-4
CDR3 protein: CASSPDRLNQPQHF
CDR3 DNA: TGTGCCAGCAGCCCGGACAGGCTGAATCAGCCCCAGCATTTT

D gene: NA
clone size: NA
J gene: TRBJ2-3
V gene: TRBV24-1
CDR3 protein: CATSDSHLADTQYF
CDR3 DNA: TGTGCCACCAGTGATTCACATCTCGCAGATACGCAGTATTTT

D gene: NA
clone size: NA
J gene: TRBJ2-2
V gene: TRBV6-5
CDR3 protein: CASSYSIPGGDTGELFF
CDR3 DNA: TGTGCCAGCAGTTACTCTATCCCCGGGGGAGACACCGGGGAGCTGTTTTTT